This T cell receptor (beta chain) was retrieved from a study of control samples from healthy donors and cancer patients (dated by TCRdb to about 2020). The library came from the immunoSEQ multiplex PCR assay. In its TCRdb copy, this immuneACCESS table keeps in-frame sequences only and misses some clones. Where compared with another copy, unresolved V genes explain less than half of these, and the others have no known cause. The sample includes around 130,000 clones, with 89% observed a single time. The ten largest clones capture 30% to 40% of the sample. This clone is a singleton in its sample. It has no known antigen specificity. The input lacks base qualities; no much larger clone sits a single base away. The sequence was collected from a man aged 50 to 59 in good health. The sequenced sample consisted of blood.

The DNA sequence is as follows: TGTGCCAGCAGCCCCGAAAGACAGGGCAACTATGGCTACACCTTC. Its translation reads: CASSPERQGNYGYTF. The rearranged segments are TRBV2 and TRBJ1-2; 7 bases in the middle match TRBD1. The cysteine opens and the phenylalanine closes a CDR3 of 15 amino acids. Only the CDR3 part of the read is kept: 45 bases, read in frame from the first base. From the germline V gene, CDR1 is SNHLY and CDR2 is FYNNEI. Relative to germline, V is missing 6 bases and J is missing 2 bases, with 9 bases of the junction outside any gene match.